This T cell receptor beta chain was sequenced during a study of T-cell reconstitution after alpha-beta-depleted transplantation in children. V dropped 0 bases and J dropped 0 bases, with 13 bases sitting between them. In germline, CDR1 is SGHRS, CDR2 YFSETQ. The CDR3 spans 16 residues. TCRbeta library preparation incorporated unique molecular identifiers. A single record per CDR3 protein comes from TCRdb applying MiXCR to the PCR reads. The table has about 510,000 distinct CDR3 sequences, about 10% seen once. Study conclusions and caveats: T cells produced anew were the main source of T-cell counts and diversity one year after transplant. About two months after transplant, alpha-beta T cells reportedly came from several hundred expanded graft clones.

This clonotype appeared a few times. What it binds is unknown. The chain is built from TRBV5-1 and TRBJ2-7; tentatively, D is TRBD1 (5 bases). The source material was PBMCs, mostly from graft donor cells, sampled 180 days after TCRalphabeta/CD19-depleted stem cell transplant. The receptor was derived from a female patient aged 2-10 years who had a stem cell transplant for aplastic anemia, so the T cells may come from the graft donor. CDR3 residues: CASSLVAGSPSYEQYV. For the CDR3, the DNA is TGCGCCAGCAGCTTGGTGGCAGGGTCTCCCTCCTACGAGCAGTACGTC.